Listed below are T cell receptor beta chains from one sample, sequenced in a study of T cell repertoires in cytomegalovirus infection. MiXCR, run by TCRdb on the reads, gives a single entry per CDR3 protein. The table records roughly 280,000 distinct CDR3 sequences, less than 25% of them present only once. No antigen has been identified for these receptors. The material was cultured PBMCs, obtained from culture after CMV antigen stimulation. The receptors come from a human donor in good health (CMV status not recorded). Some clones in this sample may be carry-over from other donors' samples. CDR3s include the opening cysteine and the closing phenylalanine or tryptophan. D genes are given only for firm matches. Clone size appears in some rows only: once, few, many, or a class for an expanded clone.

V gene	clone size	D gene	J gene	CDR3 protein	CDR3 DNA
TRBV5-6	-	TRBD2	TRBJ2-4	CASSPGLAGVENIQYF	TGTGCCAGCAGCCCCGGACTAGCGGGAGTGGAAAACATTCAGTACTTC
TRBV6-2/TRBV6-3	-	-	TRBJ2-2	CASRGTPTGELFF	TGTGCCAGCAGGGGGACACCAACCGGGGAGCTGTTTTTT
TRBV19	few	-	TRBJ1-2	CASGRAGSSYGYTF	TGTGCCAGTGGACGGGCAGGCAGTAGCTATGGCTACACCTTC
TRBV7-2	many	-	TRBJ2-3	CASSLGPPHTDTQYF	TGTGCCAGCAGCTTAGGGCCACCTCACACAGATACGCAGTATTTT
TRBV10-3	-	-	TRBJ2-1	CAISVGTDNEQFF	TGTGCCATATCTGTGGGGACCGACAATGAGCAGTTCTTC
TRBV7-8	many	-	TRBJ2-1	CASSIGGYNEQFF	TGTGCCAGCAGCATAGGGGGATACAATGAGCAGTTCTTC
TRBV10-3	-	-	TRBJ1-2	CAISESTEAFYGYTF	TGTGCCATCAGTGAGTCGACAGAGGCCTTCTATGGCTACACCTTC
TRBV2	-	-	TRBJ1-5	CASSEGGRRANQPQHF	TGTGCCAGCAGTGAAGGGGGTCGGCGGGCCAATCAGCCCCAGCATTTT
TRBV4-1	few	-	TRBJ1-4	CASSQAHANEKLFF	TGCGCCAGCAGCCAAGCACACGCTAATGAAAAACTGTTTTTT
TRBV18	-	-	TRBJ1-1	CASSPNTGEAFF	TGTGCCAGCTCACCAAATACAGGCGAAGCTTTCTTT
TRBV28	few	-	TRBJ2-1	CASRIAESSYNEQFF	TGTGCCAGCAGGATAGCGGAAAGCTCCTACAATGAGCAGTTCTTC
TRBV4-1	many	-	TRBJ2-2	CASSRTSGVAGELFF	TGCGCCAGCAGCCGCACCAGTGGGGTAGCCGGGGAGCTGTTTTTT
TRBV19	many	-	TRBJ1-1	CASRSGRLGGNTEAFF	TGTGCCAGTAGATCCGGACGGCTGGGGGGGAACACTGAAGCTTTCTTT
TRBV4-1	-	-	TRBJ2-1	CASSQGWGAADNEQFF	TGCGCCAGCAGCCAAGGCTGGGGGGCTGCAGACAATGAGCAGTTCTTC
TRBV6-6	-	-	TRBJ1-2	CASSYPGTEGSAGYTF	TGTGCCAGCAGTTACCCAGGGACGGAGGGGTCGGCTGGCTACACCTTC
TRBV6-5	-	TRBD1	TRBJ1-2	CASSSGQGAKSYGYTF	TGTGCCAGCAGCTCGGGACAGGGGGCGAAATCCTATGGCTACACCTTC
TRBV11-2	few	TRBD1	TRBJ2-5	CASSFQWGQGVKTQYF	TGTGCCAGCAGCTTTCAATGGGGACAGGGGGTGAAGACCCAGTACTTC
TRBV18	-	-	TRBJ2-7	CASSPAALYEQYF	TGTGCCAGCTCACCTGCTGCACTCTACGAGCAGTACTTC
TRBV7-4	few	TRBD2	TRBJ2-7	CASSSHRAGIEQYF	TGTGCCAGCAGCTCGCACCGAGCGGGGATCGAGCAGTACTTC
TRBV7-2	many	TRBD2	TRBJ2-1	CASSSSGTRANEQFF	TGTGCCAGCAGCTCCTCCGGGACTAGGGCAAATGAGCAGTTCTTC
TRBV4-3	few	-	TRBJ1-3	CASSQTSGNTIYF	TGCGCCAGCAGCCAAACTTCTGGAAACACCATATATTTT
TRBV4-3	-	-	TRBJ1-5	CASSHGTLNQPQHF	TGCGCCAGCAGCCATGGGACTCTCAATCAGCCCCAGCATTTT
TRBV27	-	TRBD2	TRBJ2-5	CASSRLAKETQYF	TGTGCCAGCAGTCGACTAGCGAAAGAGACCCAGTACTTC
TRBV4-1	-	TRBD2	TRBJ2-7	CASSQAPSGRAYEQYF	TGCGCCAGCAGCCAAGCGCCATCCGGGAGGGCCTACGAGCAGTACTTC
TRBV25-1	few	-	TRBJ2-5	CASTATGFGETQYF	TGTGCCAGCACCGCAACAGGGTTTGGGGAGACCCAGTACTTC
TRBV2	-	-	TRBJ2-7	CASSDSGSEQYF	TGTGCCAGCAGTGATTCGGGGTCCGAGCAGTACTTC
TRBV29-1	-	-	TRBJ2-1	CSVDRVDSYNEQFF	TGCAGCGTTGATCGGGTAGACTCCTACAATGAGCAGTTCTTC
TRBV19	-	TRBD2	TRBJ2-1	CASSRPSGRFNEQFF	TGTGCCAGTAGTCGGCCTAGCGGGAGGTTCAATGAGCAGTTCTTC
TRBV4-2	few	TRBD2	TRBJ2-1	CASSRLSGGVSFNEQFF	TGTGCCAGCAGCCGCCTTTCGGGGGGAGTTAGTTTCAATGAGCAGTTCTTC
TRBV20-1	-	-	TRBJ1-1	CSARQGVAEAFF	TGCAGTGCTAGACAGGGTGTCGCTGAAGCTTTCTTT
TRBV9	once	-	TRBJ2-3	CASQRSGYTDTQYF	TGTGCCAGCCAACGGAGCGGATACACAGATACGCAGTATTTT
TRBV3-1	-	-	TRBJ2-1	CASSPSRVSEQFF	TGTGCCAGCAGCCCTTCCAGGGTGAGTGAGCAGTTCTTC
TRBV14	-	-	TRBJ2-1	CASSQVRAGRNNEQFF	TGTGCCAGCAGCCAAGTTCGGGCAGGGCGTAACAATGAGCAGTTCTTC
TRBV6-5	few	-	TRBJ2-7	CASSYSTQGTYEQYF	TGTGCCAGCAGTTACTCGACCCAGGGGACCTACGAGCAGTACTTC
TRBV20-1	-	TRBD2	TRBJ2-1	CSAKRLAVYNEQFF	TGCAGTGCTAAGAGACTAGCGGTTTACAATGAGCAGTTCTTC
TRBV20-1	few	TRBD1	TRBJ2-2	CSAGIRGHGNTGELFF	TGCAGTGCAGGAATCAGGGGGCACGGGAACACCGGGGAGCTGTTTTTT
TRBV7-2	few	TRBD2	TRBJ2-7	CASSLPGLAGAKKGEQYF	TGTGCCAGCAGCTTACCGGGACTAGCGGGAGCCAAGAAGGGCGAGCAGTACTTC
TRBV6-1	few	-	TRBJ2-5	CASSEEGRSQETQYF	TGTGCCAGCAGTGAAGAAGGCAGATCTCAAGAGACCCAGTACTTC
TRBV7-6	few	-	TRBJ1-5	CASSLGFDQPQHF	TGTGCCAGCAGCTTGGGATTTGATCAGCCCCAGCATTTT
TRBV6-5	few	TRBD2	TRBJ2-3	CASSYDGRAGDTQYF	TGTGCCAGCAGTTACGACGGGAGGGCCGGAGATACGCAGTATTTT
TRBV19	-	TRBD1	TRBJ1-2	CASAGSDRVNFGYTF	TGTGCCAGTGCAGGGTCCGACAGGGTTAATTTTGGCTACACCTTC
TRBV2	-	TRBD2	TRBJ2-2	CASSVDAGGLTGELFF	TGTGCCAGCAGTGTGGATGCGGGGGGGCTCACCGGGGAGCTGTTTTTT
TRBV9	many	TRBD1	TRBJ2-3	CASNREGAETDTQYF	TGTGCCAGCAACCGAGAGGGGGCAGAGACAGATACGCAGTATTTT
TRBV10-3	-	-	TRBJ1-5	CAISDEVNSNQPQHF	TGTGCCATCAGTGATGAAGTTAATAGCAATCAGCCCCAGCATTTT
TRBV7-2	few	TRBD1	TRBJ2-7	CASSPFVDRVPYEQYF	TGTGCCAGCAGCCCCTTTGTAGACAGGGTACCCTACGAGCAGTACTTC
TRBV20-1	-	TRBD2	TRBJ2-7	CSARGREGLASEQYF	TGCAGTGCTAGGGGGCGGGAGGGCCTCGCCAGCGAGCAGTACTTC
TRBV11-3	few	-	TRBJ2-1	CASSLARDEQFF	TGTGCCAGCAGCTTGGCCAGAGATGAGCAGTTCTTC
TRBV6-1	many	-	TRBJ1-4	CASSRLPGWEKLFF	TGTGCCAGCAGCCGATTACCGGGGTGGGAAAAACTGTTTTTT